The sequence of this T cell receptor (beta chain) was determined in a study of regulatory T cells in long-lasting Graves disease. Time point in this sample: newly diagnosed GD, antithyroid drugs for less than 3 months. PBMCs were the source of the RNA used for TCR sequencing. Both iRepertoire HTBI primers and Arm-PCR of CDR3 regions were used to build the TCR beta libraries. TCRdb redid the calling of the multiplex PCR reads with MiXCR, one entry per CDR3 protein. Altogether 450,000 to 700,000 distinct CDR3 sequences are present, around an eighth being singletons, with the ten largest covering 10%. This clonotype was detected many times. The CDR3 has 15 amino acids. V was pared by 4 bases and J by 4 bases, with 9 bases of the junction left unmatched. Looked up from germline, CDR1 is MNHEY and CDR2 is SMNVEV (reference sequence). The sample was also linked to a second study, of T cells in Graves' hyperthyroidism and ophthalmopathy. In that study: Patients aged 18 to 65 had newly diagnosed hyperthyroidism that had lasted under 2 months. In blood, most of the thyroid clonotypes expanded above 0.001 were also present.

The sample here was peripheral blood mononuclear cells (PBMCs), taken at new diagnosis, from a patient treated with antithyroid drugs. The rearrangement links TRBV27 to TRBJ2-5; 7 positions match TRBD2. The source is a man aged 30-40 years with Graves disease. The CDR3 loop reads CASSSGRGRAETQYF. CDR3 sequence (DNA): TGTGCCAGCAGTTCGGGACGAGGGAGGGCAGAGACCCAGTACTTC.